These 28 T cell receptor beta chains were sequenced from one sample in a study of cytomegalovirus exposure and HLA in healthy donors. 60 Vbeta and 13 Jbeta primers were used in PCR. The repertoire was sequenced with immunoSEQ multiplex PCR; TCRdb's copy has only in-frame clones and lacks some. The data contain about 180,000 clones, about four fifths of them singletons. What was sequenced was PBMCs. These receptor sequences come from a man younger than 40 in good health and CMV-seropositive.

The chain recombines TRBV11-3 with TRBJ2-3; 15 bases map to TRBD2. The germline V gene encodes CDR1 SGHNT and CDR2 YENEEA. The V segment lost 5 bases and the J segment 2 bases; nucleotides outside the gene matches: 5. CDR3 size: 17 residues. The CDR3 nucleotides read TGTGCCAGCAGCCCGGGACTAGCGGGGGGCCACACAGATACGCAGTATTTT. This encodes CASSPGLAGGHTDTQYF.

This clone was recorded a few times. The rearrangement joins TRBV6-1 to TRBJ2-7; D might be TRBD2 (6 bases). Trimming removed 6 bases at V and 3 bases at J, with 18 bases between. The germline CDR1 and CDR2 sequences are MNHNS and SASEGT. CDR3 length: 15 residues. The CDR3 loop reads CASRKPGLRVYEQYF. CDR3 sequence (DNA): TGTGCCAGCAGAAAACCGGGACTCCGAGTCTACGAGCAGTACTTC.

The chain carries TRBV29-1 and TRBJ2-5, with 7 bases that match TRBD1. The CDR3 has 17 residues. V dropped 5 bases and J dropped 5; count of bases not matched to a gene: 20. Germline CDR1 reads SQVTM; CDR2 reads ANQGSEA. The CDR3 coding sequence is TGCAGCGTTAAAAAAGGGACAGACCATGGGCTGGGGGAGACCCAGTACTTC. Translating gives CSVKKGTDHGLGETQYF.

The sample holds one count of this clone. The V and J genes are TRBV5-5 and TRBJ2-5; 10 bases agree with TRBD1. Gene TRBJ2-7 matches the end of the DNA better, so the J call may be wrong. The CDR3 has 15 amino acids. Germline CDR1 and CDR2: SGHKS and YYEKEE (reference sequence). The CDR3 region is CASSRGQGSSYEQYF. Written as DNA, the CDR3 is TGTGCCAGCAGCCGGGGACAGGGGAGCTCCTACGAGCAGTACTTC.

V and J are TRBV27 and TRBJ2-1; 9 bases map to TRBD2. CDR3 length: 17 residues. The V gene end was trimmed by 5 bases and the J gene end by 5 bases; junction bases not matched to a gene: 13. From germline, CDR1 is MNHEY and CDR2 SMNVEV (reference sequence). This CDR3 reads CASSPSFSGSFNNEQFF. The DNA for the CDR3 is TGTGCCAGCAGTCCATCCTTTAGCGGGAGTTTTAACAATGAGCAGTTCTTC.

This clone was recorded only once. J is TRBJ2-3 and V is TRBV11-2; D remains ambiguous. Germline V CDR1 and CDR2: SGHAT, FQNNGV. V dropped 2 bases and J dropped 0 bases, with 12 bases sitting between them. The CDR3 consists of 16 residues. Here the CDR3 reads CASSLFAGGSTDTQYF. DNA for the CDR3: TGTGCCAGCAGCTTATTTGCTGGCGGTAGCACAGATACGCAGTATTTT.

The CDR3 nucleotides are TGTGCCAGCAGCCAAGATCTGGCAGACACTGAAGCTTTCTTT. Protein: CASSQDLADTEAFF. The chain is built from TRBV4-2 and TRBJ1-1; no firm D call. V was cut by 0 bases and J by 3 bases, with 8 bases left in between. The length of the CDR3 is 14 residues. Germline loops: CDR1 LGHNA, CDR2 YNFKEQ.

A word on this clone: The sample contains more than one DNA sequence encoding this CDR3. The chain links TRBV10-1 to TRBJ2-2; D is undetermined. The germline gives CDR1 WNHNN, CDR2 SYGVQD (reference sequence). The ends were cut back, 6 bases at V and 5 bases at J, with 13 bases in the middle. This CDR3 has 14 amino acids. The DNA for the CDR3 is TGCGCCAGCAGCGCCGTCCACTCGACCGGGGAGCTGTTTTTT. Its protein is CASSAVHSTGELFF.

The rearrangement uses TRBV29-1 and TRBJ2-3; 11 nucleotides align to TRBD2. The CDR3 runs 14 residues. Germline lookup yields CDR1 SQVTM and CDR2 ANQGSEA. CDR3 protein: CTTALAGVTDTQYF. The DNA of the CDR3 is TGCACCACCGCACTAGCGGGAGTCACAGATACGCAGTATTTT.

In this sample, this clone turned up once. The chain has TRBV2 and TRBJ2-5; TRBD2 agrees at 8 bases. This CDR3 region has 18 residues. V was pared by 4 bases and J by 1 base, with 14 bases of the junction left unmatched. The germline gives CDR1 SNHLY, CDR2 FYNNEI. CDR3 region: CASSAQERGLEVQETQYF. DNA for the CDR3: TGTGCCAGCAGTGCCCAAGAGCGGGGGCTAGAGGTCCAAGAGACCCAGTACTTC.

The chain links TRBV27 to TRBJ1-1; TRBD1 agrees at 8 bases. This CDR3 comprises 15 residues. V lost 3 bases and J lost 7; bases outside the gene matches: 10. In germline, CDR1 is MNHEY, CDR2 SMNVEV (reference sequence). The CDR3 sequence: CASSLTQGARGEAFF. The CDR3 nucleotides read TGTGCCAGCAGTTTGACTCAGGGGGCGAGGGGTGAAGCTTTCTTT.

J is TRBJ1-5 and V is TRBV19, with 10 positions matching TRBD1. Germline V gene data show CDR1 as LNHDA and CDR2 as SQIVND (reference sequence). The ends lost 5 bases at V and 6 bases at J; junction bases unmatched: 4. CDR3 length equals 14 residues. CDR3 protein: CASSPGTGVQPQHF. DNA of the CDR3: TGTGCCAGTAGTCCCGGGACAGGGGTTCAGCCCCAGCATTTT.

This chain connects TRBV19 to TRBJ2-3, with D maybe TRBD2 (6 bases). Germline V gene data show CDR1 as LNHDA and CDR2 as SQIVND (reference sequence). V was cut by 1 base and J by 3 bases, with 11 bases left in between. CDR3 length: 15 residues. Written as DNA, the CDR3 is TGTGCCAGTAGTATAGTGGCTCGGGGGACAGATACGCAGTATTTT. Its translation is CASSIVARGTDTQYF.

J is TRBJ2-7 and V is TRBV18; tentative D call: TRBD2 (5 bases). Germline assignment: CDR1 KGHSH and CDR2 LQKENI. V was cut by 3 bases and J by 0 bases, with 12 bases left in between. This CDR3 spans 15 amino acids. The CDR3 nucleotides are TGTGCCAGCTCACCGGGAAGCGGAAGCTCCTACGAGCAGTACTTC. Protein sequence: CASSPGSGSSYEQYF. The variable domain in full, completed from reference TRBV18 and TRBJ2-7, reads NAGVMQNPRHLVRRRGQEARLRCSPMKGHSHVYWYRQLPEEGLKFMVYLQKENIIDESGMPKERFSAEFPKEGPSILRIQQVVRGDSAAYFCASSPGSGSSYEQYFGPGTRLTVT.

The rearrangement uses TRBV2 and TRBJ1-2, with D possibly matching TRBD1 (5 bases). Trimming left V 3 bases short and J 8 bases short, with 10 bases between. The germline V gene has CDR1 SNHLY and CDR2 FYNNEI. The CDR3 is made up of 12 amino acids. The DNA for the CDR3 is TGTGCCAGCAGTGAGGGGTCAGGGGGCTACACCTTC. Its protein product is CASSEGSGGYTF.

The V call is TRBV7-6, the J call TRBJ1-1; D possibly corresponds to TRBD1 (5 bases). The CDR3 consists of 16 residues. Trimming pared 5 bases from V and 0 bases from J, leaving 16 bases between. The germline CDR1 and CDR2 sequences are SGHVS and FNYEAQ. In nucleotides, the CDR3 is TGTGCCAGCAGCCAGGACCGGGGGACGATGAACACTGAAGCTTTCTTT. Protein product: CASSQDRGTMNTEAFF.

This chain uses TRBV12-5 with TRBJ1-2, with 7 bases matching TRBD1. CDR3 length: 12 amino acids. J lost 8 bases, V lost 6 bases, and 6 bases had no gene match. Germline CDR1 LGHNT, CDR2 FRNRAP. CDR3 sequence (DNA): TGTGCTAGTGGAACAGGGGCGGGCGGCTACACCTTC. Amino acids: CASGTGAGGYTF.

Here the CDR3 reads CASSPSASFWEKLFF. For the CDR3, the DNA is TGTGCCAGCAGCCCTTCTGCGTCGTTTTGGGAAAAACTGTTTTTT. The V gene is TRBV11-3, the J gene TRBJ1-4; D not resolved. Germline CDR1 is SGHNT and CDR2 is YENEEA. The CDR3 is 15 residues long. With 5 bases removed from V and 8 bases from J, the gap between germline ends came to 18 bases.

The V gene is TRBV5-1, the J gene TRBJ2-7; possible D gene TRBD1, 6 bases. V was pared by 5 bases and J by 4 bases, with 13 bases between. Germline lookup yields CDR1 SGHRS and CDR2 YFSETQ. CDR3 size: 13 residues. The CDR3 reads CASSPTGMYEQYF. The CDR3 DNA follows: TGCGCCAGCAGTCCCACAGGGATGTACGAGCAGTACTTC.

The chain joins TRBV5-4 to TRBJ2-5, with 15 bases lining up with TRBD2. The germline gives CDR1 SGHNT, CDR2 YYREEE (reference sequence). CDR3 length: 16 residues. Losses at the gene ends were 4 bases for V and 7 bases for J; bases not matched to a gene: 8. The DNA of the CDR3 is TGTGCCAGCAGCGGTTGGACTAGCGGGAGGGCAGGGACCCAGTACTTC. It yields the protein CASSGWTSGRAGTQYF. The entire variable domain, with the rest obtained from reference TRBV5-4 and TRBJ2-5, is as follows: ETGVTQSPTHLIKTRGQQVTLRCSSQSGHNTVSWYQQALGQGPQFIFQYYREEENGRGNFPPRFSGLQFPNYSSELNVNALELDDSALYLCASSGWTSGRAGTQYFGPGTRLLVL.

The chain recombines TRBV28 with TRBJ1-3; 8 nucleotides align to TRBD1. Unmatched junction bases numbered 10, after V lost 3 bases and J lost 3 bases. The CDR3 has 17 amino acids. In germline, CDR1 is MDHEN, CDR2 SYDVKM. This chain's CDR3 is CASSFSGQGDYGNTIYF. CDR3 DNA sequence: TGTGCCAGCAGTTTCTCCGGACAGGGAGATTATGGAAACACCATATATTTT.

The J gene is TRBJ1-1, the V gene TRBV7-2, with D perhaps TRBD1 (5 bases). Trimming shortened V by 4 bases and J by 3 bases, and 9 bases separated the two germline ends. The length of the CDR3 is 13 residues. Germline CDR1 SGHTA, CDR2 FQGNSA. Here the CDR3 DNA reads TGTGCCAGCAGCTCCCAGGGTTACACTGAAGCTTTCTTT. It yields the protein CASSSQGYTEAFF.

This chain connects TRBV7-9 to TRBJ2-5, with 7 bases fitting TRBD2. J lost 4 bases, V lost 2 bases, and 7 bases had no gene match. The CDR3 contains 15 residues. Germline values: CDR1 SEHNR, CDR2 FQNEAQ (reference sequence). CDR3 in DNA: TGTGCCAGCAGCTTAATCGGGGGGTCTCCAGAGACCCAGTACTTC. This codes for CASSLIGGSPETQYF.

The table lists this clone with a count of one. The chain recombines TRBV27 with TRBJ2-1; maybe TRBD1 (6 bases). The germline gives CDR1 MNHEY, CDR2 SMNVEV (reference sequence). The V gene lost 6 bases and the J gene lost 0 bases, with 15 bases spanning the gap. CDR3 size: 16 residues. The CDR3 DNA is TGTGCCAGCAGCCCAGGGGACGGGATCTCCTACAATGAGCAGTTCTTC. This translates into CASSPGDGISYNEQFF.

A single count supports this clone. The rearrangement uses TRBV9 and TRBJ2-1; TRBD2 matches 13 bases. This CDR3 has 19 residues. CDR1 and CDR2 from the germline V gene are SGDLS and YYNGEE. The ends lost 1 base at V and 1 base at J; junction bases unmatched: 8. CDR3 in DNA: TGTGCCAGCAGCGTAAGACTAGCGGGGGGTGATACTTCCTACAATGAGCAGTTCTTC. It codes for CASSVRLAGGDTSYNEQFF. The full variable domain, completed using reference TRBV9 and TRBJ2-1, is DSGVTQTPKHLITATGQRVTLRCSPRSGDLSVYWYQQSLDQGLQFLIQYYNGEERAKGNILERFSAQQFPDLHSELNLSSLELGDSALYFCASSVRLAGGDTSYNEQFFGPGTRLTVL.

This rearrangement joins TRBV7-9 to TRBJ2-3, with 7 nucleotides matching TRBD1. Germline assignment: CDR1 SEHNR and CDR2 FQNEAQ (reference sequence). The J segment lost 1 base and the V segment lost 1 base, leaving 2 bases of the junction unmatched. The CDR3 has 15 amino acids. CDR3 loop: CASSLEGAGTDTQYF. The CDR3 DNA reads TGTGCCAGCAGCTTAGAGGGGGCTGGCACAGATACGCAGTATTTT.

Points on this clone: Other DNA sequences in this specimen translate into the identical CDR3. The chain carries TRBV5-4 and TRBJ2-7; 12 bases map to TRBD1. The trim removed 4 bases at V and 4 bases at J, leaving 3 bases unmatched. The CDR3 has 14 amino acids. In germline, CDR1 is SGHNT, CDR2 YYREEE (reference sequence). The CDR3 DNA reads as TGTGCCAGCAGCCCGGGACAGGGGGCGTACGAGCAGTACTTC. This codes for CASSPGQGAYEQYF.

This chain joins TRBV30 and TRBJ1-1, with TRBD1 matching over 7 bases. The germline CDR1 and CDR2 sequences are GTSNPN and SVGIG (reference sequence). The CDR3 has 16 amino acids. With 0 bases clipped from V and 2 bases from J, the junction kept 9 bases outside the gene matches. The CDR3 nucleotides read TGTGCCTGGAGTGTCAGGGGGGCTACATTCAACACTGAAGCTTTCTTT. It codes for CAWSVRGATFNTEAFF.